The next 16 T cell receptor beta chains were all read from a single sample in a study of cytomegalovirus exposure and HLA in healthy donors. PCR involved 60 Vbeta and 13 Jbeta primers. The method was immunoSEQ multiplex PCR; TCRdb's version includes in-frame clones alone and lacks a portion of them. The sample lists approximately 100,000 clones, around 77% occurring once. Sequenced input: PBMCs. The receptor source for this set is a man in his forties in good health and CMV-seropositive.

The J gene is TRBJ1-1, the V gene TRBV23-1, with 10 bases identical to TRBD1. TRBV23-1 is marked as an open reading frame, function uncertain. The CDR3 loop spans 15 amino acids. Trimming took 5 bases from V and 3 from J; bases not matched to a gene: 6. The DNA for the CDR3 is TGCGCCAGCAGTATTCGACAGGGGGCTGACACTGAAGCTTTCTTT. Amino acids: CASSIRQGADTEAFF.

The chain employs TRBV7-3 and TRBJ2-3; 8 positions match TRBD2. This CDR3 has 16 residues. In germline, CDR1 is SGHTA, CDR2 FQGTGA. Trimming cost V 0 bases and J 2 bases; bases outside gene matches: 4. CDR3 coding DNA: TGTGCCAGCAGCTTAACAGGCGGGGGGAACACAGATACGCAGTATTTT. The encoded protein is CASSLTGGGNTDTQYF.

The gene calls are TRBV19 and TRBJ1-6; tentative D call: TRBD1 (5 bases). Germline CDR1 and CDR2: LNHDA and SQIVND (reference sequence). The CDR3 sequence is 15 residues long. V was pared by 5 bases and J by 5 bases, with 13 bases between. In nucleotides, the CDR3 is TGTGCCAGTAGTTCCCGACAGCTAAATAATTCACCCCTCCACTTT. This gives the protein CASSSRQLNNSPLHF.

V and J are TRBV7-3 and TRBJ2-1, with D tentatively TRBD2 (7 bases). CDR1 SGHTA and CDR2 FQGTGA come from the germline V gene. Trimming pared 5 bases from V and 4 bases from J, leaving 15 bases between. CDR3 length: 15 amino acids. CDR3 in amino acids: CASSPWGGPYNEQFF. The CDR3, as DNA: TGTGCCAGCAGCCCGTGGGGGGGCCCTTACAATGAGCAGTTCTTC.

This clone has a single count. The gene calls are TRBV11-2 and TRBJ2-2; the D gene is possibly TRBD2 (6 bases). The CDR3 runs 15 residues. The V end lost 3 bases, the J end lost 7 bases, and 15 bases lay between the germline ends. CDR1 SGHAT and CDR2 FQNNGV come from the germline V gene. The CDR3 spells CASSFVPGGIGELFF. The CDR3 DNA follows: TGTGCCAGCAGCTTTGTGCCCGGGGGAATCGGGGAGCTGTTTTTT. The variable domain in full, completed from reference TRBV11-2 and TRBJ2-2, reads EAGVAQSPRYKIIEKRQSVAFWCNPISGHATLYWYQQILGQGPKLLIQFQNNGVVDDSQLPKDRFSAERLKGVDSTLKIQPAKLEDSAVYLCASSFVPGGIGELFFGEGSRLTVL.

This clone was seen only a few times. The gene calls are TRBV11-2 and TRBJ2-2; the D gene is possibly TRBD1 (5 bases). V lost 5 bases to trimming and J lost 6 bases, with 10 bases between them. This CDR3 has 13 amino acids. CDR1 is SGHAT, CDR2 FQNNGV, per germline. CDR3 region: CASSIQAAGELFF. CDR3 nucleotide sequence: TGTGCCAGCAGCATACAGGCGGCCGGGGAGCTGTTTTTT. Full variable domain (remainder filled in from reference TRBV11-2 and TRBJ2-2): EAGVAQSPRYKIIEKRQSVAFWCNPISGHATLYWYQQILGQGPKLLIQFQNNGVVDDSQLPKDRFSAERLKGVDSTLKIQPAKLEDSAVYLCASSIQAAGELFFGEGSRLTVL.

This clone appeared once. This chain uses TRBV4-2 with TRBJ1-5; D gene unclear. The V end lost 1 base, the J end lost 8 bases, and 15 bases lay between the germline ends. The V gene's germline CDR1 is LGHNA and CDR2 YNFKEQ. The CDR3 is 15 residues long. The CDR3 reads CASSQGPPGREPQHF. The CDR3 DNA sequence: TGTGCCAGCAGCCAAGGTCCCCCGGGGAGGGAGCCCCAGCATTTT.

The chain combines TRBV5-1 with TRBJ1-2, with 7 bases fitting TRBD1. The CDR3 sequence is 12 residues long. Germline trimming cut 4 bases from V and 8 bases from J; bases unmatched to any gene: 5. Germline V lookup: CDR1 SGHRS, CDR2 YFSETQ. CDR3 residues: CASSAGQAGYTF. The CDR3 coding sequence is TGCGCCAGCAGCGCCGGACAGGCGGGCTACACCTTC.

This chain uses TRBV9 with TRBJ2-3; 12 nucleotides agree with TRBD2. The CDR3 runs to 17 residues. Germline V gene sequence: CDR1 SGDLS, CDR2 YYNGEE. V trimming: 0 bases; J trimming: 6 bases; junction bases outside the gene matches: 8. The CDR3, as DNA: TGTGCCAGCAGCGTAGCCCCTGGACTAGCGGGGTGGGATACGCAGTATTTT. It translates to CASSVAPGLAGWDTQYF.

V gene TRBV23-1 combines with J gene TRBJ2-2; 8 nucleotides match TRBD1. TRBV23-1 belongs to the ORF category, with a function that is uncertain. The junction had 11 bases not matched to a gene; V was cut back by 8 bases and J by 6 bases. CDR3 length equals 15 residues. CDR3 DNA: TGCGCCAGCCCCGTGGACAGGGAGTATTCCGGGGAGCTGTTTTTT. It specifies CASPVDREYSGELFF.

This chain connects TRBV10-3 to TRBJ2-2; 8 bases align to TRBD1. CDR1 is ENHRY and CDR2 is SYGVKD in the germline V gene. Trimming cost V 8 bases and J 2 bases; bases outside gene matches: 13. This CDR3 region has 17 residues. CDR3 sequence reads: CAIFGGRQGQNTGELFF. Here the CDR3 DNA reads TGTGCCATCTTCGGAGGCAGACAGGGGCAAAACACCGGGGAGCTGTTTTTT.

The chain is built from TRBV19 and TRBJ2-3; D ambiguous. The CDR3 is 13 residues long. The V end was cut by 7 bases, the J end by 2 bases, with 10 bases between. In germline, CDR1 is LNHDA, CDR2 SQIVND (reference sequence). CDR3 sequence: CASKPQNTDTQYF. The CDR3 DNA sequence: TGTGCCAGTAAACCCCAGAACACAGATACGCAGTATTTT.

The sample holds a few counts of this clone. The chain carries TRBV11-3 and TRBJ2-2; 13 bases fit TRBD2. After removal of 5 bases from V and 7 bases from J, the junction contained 7 bases not matched to a gene. The length of the CDR3 is 16 residues. CDR1 and CDR2 from the germline V gene are SGHNT and YENEEA. CDR3 coding DNA: TGTGCCAGCAGCGGACCCGGGACTAGCGGGGTCGGGGAGCTGTTTTTT. Translated, it gives CASSGPGTSGVGELFF.

CDR3: CASSARQNSNQPQHF. CDR3 coding DNA: TGTGCCAGCAGTGCCCGACAGAATAGCAATCAGCCCCAGCATTTT. The chain couples TRBV27 to TRBJ1-5; tentative D call: TRBD1 (5 bases). The V end was cut by 5 bases, the J end by 0 bases, with 11 bases between. Germline CDR1 MNHEY, CDR2 SMNVEV (reference sequence). There are 15 residues in the CDR3.

V is TRBV29-1 and J is TRBJ2-1, with 8 bases that match TRBD2. Unmatched junction bases numbered 13, after V lost 5 bases and J lost 4 bases. Germline V gene data show CDR1 as SQVTM and CDR2 as ANQGSEA. This CDR3 has 16 residues. The CDR3 region has the DNA TGCAGCGTTAGGTACCGGGGGGGAGGGGGGTACAATGAGCAGTTCTTC. Its protein product is CSVRYRGGGGYNEQFF.

This chain connects TRBV28 to TRBJ2-4; 7 positions agree with TRBD1. The germline CDR1 and CDR2 sequences are MDHEN and SYDVKM. With 6 bases clipped from V and 0 bases from J, the junction kept 5 bases outside the gene matches. This CDR3 has 15 amino acids. The CDR3: CASRSTGEAKNIQYF. The CDR3 DNA follows: TGTGCCAGCAGATCTACAGGGGAAGCCAAAAACATTCAGTACTTC.